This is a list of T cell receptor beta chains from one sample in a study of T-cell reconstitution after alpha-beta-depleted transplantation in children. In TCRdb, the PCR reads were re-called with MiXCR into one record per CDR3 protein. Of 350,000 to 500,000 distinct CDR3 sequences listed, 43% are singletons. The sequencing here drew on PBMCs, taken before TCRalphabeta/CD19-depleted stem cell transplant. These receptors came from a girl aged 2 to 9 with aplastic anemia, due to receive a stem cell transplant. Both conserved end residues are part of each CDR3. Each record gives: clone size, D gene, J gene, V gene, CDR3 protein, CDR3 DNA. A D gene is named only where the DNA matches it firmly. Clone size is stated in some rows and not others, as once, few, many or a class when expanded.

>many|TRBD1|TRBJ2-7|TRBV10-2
CASSSTGGYDYEQYF
TGCGCCAGCAGTTCGACAGGGGGATACGACTACGAGCAGTACTTC
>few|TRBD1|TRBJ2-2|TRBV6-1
CASSDGTGDTGELFF
TGTGCCAGCAGTGATGGGACAGGCGACACCGGGGAGCTGTTTTTT
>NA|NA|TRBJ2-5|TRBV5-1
CASSFGQEGTQYF
TGCGCCAGCAGCTTCGGACAGGAGGGGACCCAGTACTTC
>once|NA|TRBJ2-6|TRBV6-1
CASRGLHSGANVLTF
TGTGCCAGCAGGGGACTGCACTCTGGGGCCAACGTCCTGACTTTC
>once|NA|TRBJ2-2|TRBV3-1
CASSHLRAGRGTGELLF
TGTGCCAGCAGCCACTTACGCGCGGGACGGGGCACCGGGGAGCTGCTTTTT
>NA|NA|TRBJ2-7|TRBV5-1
CASSLTQGRYEQYF
TGCGCCAGCAGCCTCACCCAGGGGCGCTACGAGCAGTACTTC
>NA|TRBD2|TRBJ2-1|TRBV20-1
CSARTGLAGGVAYNEQFF
TGCAGTGCTAGAACGGGACTAGCGGGAGGGGTCGCCTACAATGAGCAGTTCTTC
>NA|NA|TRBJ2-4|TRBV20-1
CSAWVSELGIQYF
TGCAGTGCCTGGGTTTCGGAGTTAGGCATTCAGTACTTC
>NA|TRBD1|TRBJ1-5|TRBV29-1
CSVEGRDRAGYQPQHF
TGCAGCGTTGAAGGCCGAGACAGGGCGGGATATCAGCCCCAGCATTTT
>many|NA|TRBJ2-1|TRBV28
CAWSLGSGKNEQFF
TGTGCCTGGTCCCTCGGGTCGGGGAAGAATGAGCAGTTCTTC
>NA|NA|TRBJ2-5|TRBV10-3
CANSERPGAPHF
TGTGCCAACAGTGAGAGGCCTGGGGCCCCGCACTTC
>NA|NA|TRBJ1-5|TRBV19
CASRLTRELNQPQHF
TGTGCCAGTAGGCTGACAAGGGAGCTAAATCAGCCCCAGCATTTT
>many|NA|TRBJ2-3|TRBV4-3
CASSQVLPGLGTDTQYF
TGCGCCAGCAGCCAAGTCTTACCCGGTCTCGGCACAGATACGCAGTATTTT
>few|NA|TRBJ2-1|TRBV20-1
CSASGTVQNNEQFF
TGCAGTGCTAGCGGGACGGTCCAAAACAATGAGCAGTTCTTC
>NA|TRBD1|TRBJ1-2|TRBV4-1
CASARDRANYGYTF
TGCGCCAGCGCCCGGGACAGAGCTAACTATGGCTACACCTTC
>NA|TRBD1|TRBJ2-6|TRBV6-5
CASSSGQGYSGANVLTF
TGTGCCAGCAGTTCGGGACAGGGGTATTCGGGGGCCAACGTCCTGACTTTC
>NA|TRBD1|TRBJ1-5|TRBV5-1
CASSPGTGLTPQHF
TGCGCCAGCAGCCCCGGGACAGGGCTCACGCCCCAGCATTTT
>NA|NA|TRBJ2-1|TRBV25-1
CASSLGAANNEQFF
TGTGCCAGCAGTCTCGGGGCCGCTAACAATGAGCAGTTCTTC
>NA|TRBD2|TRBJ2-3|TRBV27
CASSFSVPWASGMPDTQYF
TGTGCCAGCAGTTTTTCTGTGCCTTGGGCTAGCGGGATGCCAGATACGCAGTATTTT
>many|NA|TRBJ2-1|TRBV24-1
CATSDSRDHRYEQFF
TGTGCCACCAGTGATTCCCGGGACCACCGGTATGAGCAGTTCTTC
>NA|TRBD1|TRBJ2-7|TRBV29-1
CSVESTLGTGTYEQYF
TGCAGCGTTGAATCAACCCTCGGGACAGGGACCTACGAGCAGTACTTC
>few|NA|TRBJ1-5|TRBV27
CASSLTVSDQPQHF
TGTGCCAGCAGTTTGACCGTTTCCGATCAGCCCCAGCATTTT
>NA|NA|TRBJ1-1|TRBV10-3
CAIGGENTEAFF
TGTGCCATCGGGGGGGAGAACACTGAAGCTTTCTTT
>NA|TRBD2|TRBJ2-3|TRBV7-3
CASSPGTSGSYGTQYF
TGTGCCAGCAGCCCCGGGACTAGCGGGAGTTATGGTACGCAGTATTTT
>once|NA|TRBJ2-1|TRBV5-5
CASIFSDEQFF
TGTGCCAGCATCTTTTCAGATGAGCAGTTCTTC
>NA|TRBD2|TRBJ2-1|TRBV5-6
CASSWPSGIYNEQFF
TGTGCCAGCAGCTGGCCTAGCGGGATCTACAATGAGCAGTTCTTC
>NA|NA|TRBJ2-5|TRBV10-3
CAISGGGKETQYF
TGTGCCATCAGTGGGGGCGGCAAAGAGACCCAGTACTTC
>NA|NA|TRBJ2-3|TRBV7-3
CASSSGGRGADTQYF
TGTGCCAGCAGCTCAGGAGGGAGGGGGGCAGATACGCAGTATTTT
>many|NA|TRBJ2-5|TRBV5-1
CASSPSGAETQYF
TGCGCCAGCAGCCCGAGTGGGGCCGAGACCCAGTACTTC
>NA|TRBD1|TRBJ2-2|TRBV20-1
CSAPNRGANTGELFF
TGCAGTGCTCCTAACAGGGGAGCGAACACCGGGGAGCTGTTTTTT
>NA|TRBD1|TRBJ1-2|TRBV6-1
CASSPGQGRGYTF
TGTGCCAGCAGTCCGGGACAGGGCAGAGGCTACACCTTC
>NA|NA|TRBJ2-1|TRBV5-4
CASRTPRREALTSSYNEQFF
TGTGCCAGCCGTACCCCAAGGAGGGAGGCTCTTACGAGCTCCTACAATGAGCAGTTCTTC
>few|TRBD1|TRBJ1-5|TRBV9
CASSVGQGGQPQHF
TGTGCCAGCAGCGTAGGACAGGGGGGACAGCCCCAGCATTTT
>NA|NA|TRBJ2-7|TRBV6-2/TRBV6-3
CASSMGGAVGQYF
TGTGCCAGCAGTATGGGGGGCGCAGTGGGGCAGTACTTC
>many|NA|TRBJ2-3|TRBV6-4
CARKRPSVDTQYF
TGTGCCCGCAAGCGCCCTTCGGTAGATACGCAGTATTTT
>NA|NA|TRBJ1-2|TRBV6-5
CASSYGQGRGYTF
TGTGCCAGCAGTTACGGGCAGGGAAGGGGCTACACCTTC
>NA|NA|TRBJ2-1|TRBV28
CASSSRGAEQFF
TGTGCCAGCAGTTCGCGGGGAGCTGAGCAGTTCTTC
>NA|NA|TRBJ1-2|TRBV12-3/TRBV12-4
CASSREGGYTF
TGTGCCAGCAGCCGAGAAGGAGGCTACACCTTC
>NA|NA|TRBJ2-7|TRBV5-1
CASSLGQGIGYEQYF
TGCGCCAGCAGCTTGGGGCAGGGGATAGGATACGAGCAGTACTTC
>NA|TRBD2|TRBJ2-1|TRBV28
CASSGLAGGLEQFF
TGTGCCAGCAGCGGACTAGCGGGGGGGCTTGAGCAGTTCTTC
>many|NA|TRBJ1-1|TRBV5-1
CASSLGPTWGMNTEAFF
TGCGCCAGCAGCTTGGGGCCCACATGGGGAATGAACACTGAAGCTTTCTTT
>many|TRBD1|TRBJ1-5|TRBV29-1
CSVATGWEGQPQHF
TGCAGCGTTGCGACAGGGTGGGAAGGTCAGCCCCAGCATTTT
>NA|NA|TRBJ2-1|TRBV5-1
CASSSDVVGNEQFF
TGCGCCAGCAGCTCGGACGTCGTCGGCAATGAGCAGTTCTTC
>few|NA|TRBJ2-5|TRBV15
CATSIRGVGETQYF
TGTGCCACCAGCATTAGAGGAGTGGGGGAGACCCAGTACTTC
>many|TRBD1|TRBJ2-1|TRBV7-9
CASSPRRGRMYNEQFF
TGTGCCAGCAGCCCCCGCAGGGGGCGCATGTACAATGAGCAGTTCTTC
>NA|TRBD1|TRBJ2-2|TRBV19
CASSIVDRGLAGELFF
TGTGCCAGTAGTATAGTGGACAGGGGGCTGGCCGGGGAGCTGTTTTTT
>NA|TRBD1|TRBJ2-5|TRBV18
CASSPLGTGPQETQYF
TGTGCCAGCTCACCACTCGGGACAGGGCCTCAAGAGACCCAGTACTTC
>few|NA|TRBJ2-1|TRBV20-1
CSATHSSPSERNF
TGCAGTGCTACACATTCCTCTCCGAGCGAGCGGAACTTC
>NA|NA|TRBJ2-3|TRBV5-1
CASSLGLGNGIGTDTQYF
TGCGCCAGCAGCTTGGGCCTGGGGAACGGCATAGGGACAGATACGCAGTATTTT
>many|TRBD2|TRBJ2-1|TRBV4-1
CASSQTGTSKGNEQFF
TGCGCCAGCAGCCAAACCGGGACTAGTAAAGGCAATGAGCAGTTCTTC
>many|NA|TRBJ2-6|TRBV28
CASRGYSGANVLTF
TGTGCCAGCAGAGGGTACTCTGGGGCCAACGTCCTGACTTTC
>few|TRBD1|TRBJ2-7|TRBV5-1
CASSLGQGVSYEQYF
TGCGCCAGCAGCTTGGGGCAGGGGGTGTCCTACGAGCAGTACTTC
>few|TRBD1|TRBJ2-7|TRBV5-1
CASSLAQGQNEQYF
TGCGCCAGCAGCTTGGCACAGGGGCAAAACGAGCAGTACTTC
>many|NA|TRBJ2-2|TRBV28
CASSAWADRAGELFF
TGTGCCAGCAGTGCTTGGGCAGATAGAGCCGGGGAGCTGTTTTTT
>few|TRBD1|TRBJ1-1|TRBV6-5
CASSSTGSEAFF
TGTGCCAGCAGCTCGACAGGGAGTGAAGCTTTCTTT